The clone carrying this T cell receptor beta chain was counted once. The antigen is undetermined. An end of the junction does not agree with germline; a read error may underlie this. CDR1 and CDR2 (germline): SGDLS, YYNGEE. The length of the CDR3 is 15 residues. Sequencing was performed with immunoSEQ multiplex PCR; in TCRdb, only in-frame clones are kept and a portion is missing. The data hold over a million clones, with around 95% observed a single time. These data come from a study of shared clonotypes between healthy human individuals. General study results and limits: Generally, estimated richness proved larger in naive subsets than it did in memory subsets. Depth was large, yet rarefaction showed that sorted-subset sequencing was incomplete.

The clonotype originates from a young man in good health. This chain links TRBV9 with TRBJ2-2, with 7 nucleotides matching TRBD1. The sequencing sample was made of naive CD4+ T cells sorted from blood. Specified subset: CD45RA+ positively selected. DNA of the CDR3: TGTGCCAGCAGTGTAGGGACAGATAACACCGGGGAGCTGTTTTTT. This sequence encodes CASSVGTDNTGELFF.